Below, 21 T cell receptor beta chains from the same sample are listed, as sequenced in a study of blood T cell repertoires in COVID-19. The table came from immunoSEQ multiplex PCR; TCRdb's copy has only in-frame clones and leaves some out. The sample carries hundreds of thousands of clones, 70% to 90% recorded once. Material for sequencing was peripheral blood. The receptors were sampled from a man aged 35 to 55 with acute or convalescent COVID-19.

The chain combines TRBV5-1 with TRBJ1-1, with TRBD1 as a possible D gene (6 bases). V was shortened by 2 bases and J by 2 bases, with 10 bases between the two germline ends. CDR1 is SGHRS, CDR2 YFSETQ, per germline. The CDR3 runs to 14 residues. This chain's CDR3 is CASSFSQGNTEAFF. CDR3 DNA: TGCGCCAGCAGCTTTTCACAGGGTAACACTGAAGCTTTCTTT.

The genes are TRBV12-3 or TRBV12-4 and TRBJ2-3; TRBD2 aligns across 7 bases. The CDR3 runs 12 residues. Trimming removed 8 bases from V and 4 bases from J; junction bases left unmatched: 3. The CDR3 loop reads CASVRGADTQYF. The CDR3 nucleotides are TGTGCCAGCGTCCGGGGGGCAGATACGCAGTATTTT.

The genes are TRBV15 and TRBJ1-1; D gene unclear. The germline V gene encodes CDR1 LNHNV and CDR2 YYDKDF (reference sequence). Trimming stripped 0 bases from V and 1 base from J, with 12 bases between. This CDR3 has 16 amino acids. This CDR3 is CATSRDRNRGNTEAFF. DNA for the CDR3: TGTGCCACCAGCAGAGATCGGAATCGGGGGAACACTGAAGCTTTCTTT. The complete variable domain, with remaining parts taken from reference TRBV15 and TRBJ1-1, reads DAMVIQNPRYQVTQFGKPVTLSCSQTLNHNVMYWYQQKSSQAPKLLFHYYDKDFNNEADTPDNFQSRRPNTSFCFLDIRSPGLGDTAMYLCATSRDRNRGNTEAFFGQGTRLTVV.

The V and J genes are TRBV5-1 and TRBJ1-2, with D unresolved. Germline CDR1 and CDR2: SGHRS and YFSETQ. Between the trimmed V and J ends, which lost 2 bases and 6 bases, there was a span of 11 bases. There are 13 residues in the CDR3. As DNA, the CDR3 is TGCGCCAGCAGCTTTAGGAACCAGGATGGCTACACCTTC. Protein product: CASSFRNQDGYTF.

The rearrangement uses TRBV7-9 and TRBJ1-1; tentatively, D is TRBD1 (6 bases). The CDR3 contains 17 residues. CDR1 and CDR2 from the germline V gene are SEHNR and FQNEAQ (reference sequence). Trimming cost V 1 base and J 1 base, with 16 bases left between them. The CDR3 DNA is TGTGCCAGCAGCTTAGTGGGTGGCAGGGGTTGGAACACTGAAGCTTTCTTT. This codes for CASSLVGGRGWNTEAFF.

The CDR3 loop is CASSHDGAGSYEQYF. CDR3 in DNA: TGTGCCAGCAGCCACGACGGCGCGGGATCCTACGAGCAGTACTTC. The chain is built from TRBV3-1 (or the pseudogene TRBV3-2) and TRBJ2-7; maybe TRBD2 (6 bases). The CDR3 is 15 amino acids. The germline gives CDR1 LGHDT, CDR2 YNNKEL (reference sequence). V lost 3 bases to trimming and J lost 1 base, with 13 bases between them.

The rearrangement uses TRBV7-9 and TRBJ2-4; possibly TRBD1 for D (5 bases). The CDR3 totals 16 residues. Germline CDR1 reads SEHNR; CDR2 reads FQNEAQ (reference sequence). V was pared by 5 bases and J by 4 bases, with 18 bases between. The DNA for the CDR3 is TGTGCCAGCAGCCTTCAAAGTTGGGGCGTTAAAAACATTCAGTACTTC. Its translation: CASSLQSWGVKNIQYF.

The chain links TRBV7-2 to TRBJ2-7; 7 nucleotides agree with TRBD2. The CDR3 is made up of 15 amino acids. Trimming took 4 bases from V and 2 from J; bases not matched to a gene: 8. CDR1 and CDR2 from the germline V gene are SGHTA and FQGNSA. This CDR3 reads CASSSRDYITYEQYF. For the CDR3, the DNA is TGTGCCAGCAGCTCCCGGGACTACATCACCTACGAGCAGTACTTC.

This rearrangement joins TRBV6-5 to TRBJ1-2, with 9 bases that match TRBD1. The trim removed 2 bases at V and 6 bases at J, leaving 7 bases unmatched. The length of the CDR3 is 15 residues. In germline, CDR1 is MNHEY, CDR2 SVGAGI. CDR3 sequence (DNA): TGTGCCAGCAGTTACCACCCGGGACAGGGACATGGCTACACCTTC. Residues: CASSYHPGQGHGYTF.

The chain employs TRBV6-1 and TRBJ1-6; D is undetermined. CDR1 and CDR2 from the germline V gene are MNHNS and SASEGT. The CDR3 totals 16 residues. V was shortened by 4 bases and J by 0 bases, with 10 bases between the two germline ends. The CDR3 reads CASSGYVSSYNSPLHF. CDR3 bases: TGTGCCAGCAGTGGGTACGTGAGCTCCTATAATTCACCCCTCCACTTT.

This rearrangement joins TRBV21-1 to TRBJ2-7; the table's TRBD1 call for D was not verified on the DNA. TRBV21-1 is designated a pseudogene. The CDR3 covers 15 residues. CDR3 coding DNA: TGTGCCAGCAGAAAGAACCAGGGGTCCTCCTACGAGCAGTACTTC. It encodes CASRKNQGSSYEQYF.

The V call is TRBV14, the J call TRBJ1-2; 7 bases align to TRBD1. The CDR3 has 15 amino acids. V shed 4 bases and J 2 bases; nucleotides not matched to a gene: 7. Germline assignment: CDR1 SGHDN and CDR2 FVKESK. CDR3 sequence (DNA): TGTGCCAGCAGCCCTCAGGGACAGTCAAACTATGGCTACACCTTC. Protein sequence: CASSPQGQSNYGYTF. Combining the CDR3 with reference TRBV14 and TRBJ1-2 gives the whole variable domain EAGVTQFPSHSVIEKGQTVTLRCDPISGHDNLYWYRRVMGKEIKFLLHFVKESKQDESGMPNNRFLAERTGGTYSTLKVQPAELEDSGVYFCASSPQGQSNYGYTFGSGTRLTVV.

This chain uses TRBV10-3 with TRBJ1-5, with D unresolved. The CDR3 sequence is 13 residues long. Deletions cut 6 bases from V and 4 bases from J, with 10 bases between. CDR1 is ENHRY, CDR2 SYGVKD, per germline. CDR3 coding DNA: TGTGCCATCAGGGGCAGCCCAAATCAGCCCCAGCATTTT. It yields the protein CAIRGSPNQPQHF.

The rearrangement joins TRBV6-5 to TRBJ1-5; D may be TRBD1 (6 bases). Germline-derived CDR1 and CDR2 are MNHEY and SVGAGI. The V end was cut by 2 bases, the J end by 4 bases, with 12 bases between. This CDR3 spans 15 amino acids. The CDR3: CASSYNREGNQPQHF. Written as DNA, the CDR3 is TGTGCCAGCAGTTACAACAGGGAGGGGAATCAGCCCCAGCATTTT.

This chain joins TRBV5-4 and TRBJ2-6; perhaps TRBD1 as D (5 bases). Germline values: CDR1 SGHNT, CDR2 YYREEE (reference sequence). The CDR3 sequence is 18 residues long. Trimming stripped 1 base from V and 2 bases from J, with 16 bases between. The CDR3 region is CASSLRQGIRPGANVLTF. As DNA, the CDR3 is TGTGCCAGCAGCTTGAGGCAGGGTATTCGGCCTGGGGCCAACGTCCTGACTTTC.

This clone was seen more than once but under ten times. CDR3 coding DNA: TGTGCCAGCAGTTTAGGTAGCTATGGCTACACCTTC. It encodes CASSLGSYGYTF. This chain uses TRBV12-3 or TRBV12-4 with TRBJ1-2, with D unresolved. The CDR3 covers 12 residues. V lost 1 base and J 4 bases, leaving 4 bases between the germline ends.

The rearrangement links TRBV7-2 to TRBJ2-7, with a tentative D call TRBD1 (5 bases). Germline CDR1 reads SGHTA; CDR2 reads FQGNSA. Deletions cut 4 bases from V and 3 bases from J, with 16 bases between. This CDR3 spans 15 amino acids. CDR3 sequence: CASSSNWGRLYEQYF. The CDR3 DNA follows: TGTGCCAGCAGCTCGAACTGGGGCCGTCTCTACGAGCAGTACTTC.

This chain connects TRBV5-4 to TRBJ1-2, with TRBD1 as a possible D gene (5 bases). Looked up from germline, CDR1 is SGHNT and CDR2 is YYREEE (reference sequence). V was clipped by 0 bases and J by 1 base, with 13 bases between them. The CDR3 totals 16 residues. The CDR3 DNA reads as TGTGCCAGCAGCTTGGAATTACGGGGGTTTAACTATGGCTACACCTTC. Encoded protein: CASSLELRGFNYGYTF.

The chain has TRBV11-2 and TRBJ2-5; tentative D call: TRBD2 (5 bases). V was trimmed by 3 bases and J by 5 bases, leaving 19 bases between them. The CDR3 consists of 16 residues. Germline CDR1 reads SGHAT; CDR2 reads FQNNGV. CDR3 in amino acids: CASSLYSTREGETQYF. CDR3 nucleotide sequence: TGTGCCAGCAGCTTGTATTCCACGAGGGAAGGGGAGACCCAGTACTTC. The full variable domain, its missing parts supplied by reference TRBV11-2 and TRBJ2-5, is EAGVAQSPRYKIIEKRQSVAFWCNPISGHATLYWYQQILGQGPKLLIQFQNNGVVDDSQLPKDRFSAERLKGVDSTLKIQPAKLEDSAVYLCASSLYSTREGETQYFGPGTRLLVL.

The chain is built from TRBV3-1 (or the pseudogene TRBV3-2) and TRBJ1-2; 7 bases line up with TRBD1. CDR3 length: 14 amino acids. Germline V lookup: CDR1 LGHDT, CDR2 YNNKEL (reference sequence). Trimming removed 2 bases from V and 8 bases from J; junction bases left unmatched: 8. CDR3 nucleotide sequence: TGTGCCAGCAGCCAATTTAGACAGGGACGCGGCTACACCTTC. Protein: CASSQFRQGRGYTF.

The J gene is TRBJ2-1, the V gene TRBV5-1; TRBD2 matches at 14 bases. This CDR3 region has 15 residues. V lost 3 bases and J lost 7; bases outside the gene matches: 3. Germline assignment: CDR1 SGHRS and CDR2 YFSETQ. CDR3 nucleotides: TGCGCCAGCAGCTCCGGGACTAGCGGGAGTAATGAGCAGTTCTTC. Translated, it gives CASSSGTSGSNEQFF.